The T cell receptor beta chain under discussion was sequenced for a study of response to subunit inactivated influenza vaccine (dated by TCRdb to the late 2010s). Looking at the study overall: Deep quantitative T cell receptor repertoire profiling was used in the study to track responses to a trivalent subunit inactivated influenza vaccine.

Study-level results and caveats: The authors proposed that each seasonal influenza vaccination may bring in only a limited number of new T cells.

The library relied on RT-PCR. Sequencing was carried out with an Illumina HiSeq 2500. TCRdb ran its own pipeline on the public reads, namely fastp trimming at Q25 and MiXCR clone calling, and kept in-frame beta chains. Entries are consolidated by CDR3 protein sequence, retaining the most common genes and DNA. Recorded for this sample are 630,000 or so distinct CDR3 sequences; around 16% of them occurred a single time. Around 10% of the sample comes from the top ten. V and J lose 3 bases and 0 bases, and a span of 11 bases separates them. The germline V gene (reference sequence) provides CDR1 DFQATT and CDR2 SNEGSKA. The CDR3, from cysteine to phenylalanine, totals 15 residues. The CDR3 DNA has 45 bases and is translated from base 1. The table lists this clonotype with a few counts. There is no known antigen for this receptor. Base-call qualities are not available, and no considerably larger clone is one nucleotide away.

Specimen: PBMCs from blood, collected 11 to 12 days after vaccination. The source of this sequence is a man over 45 who received an inactivated influenza vaccine. Donor details come from another sample of the same person, matched by shared clones. The V and J genes are TRBV20-1 and TRBJ2-2, with the identity of the D gene unclear. The bases are TGCAGTGCTAGCCCCGCGAGCTCGAACACCGGGGAGCTGTTTTTT. It translates to CSASPASSNTGELFF.